This T cell receptor (beta chain) was profiled in a study of T cell changes during pregnancy in multiple sclerosis. TCRdb's copy holds only in-frame clones and misses some; the assay was immunoSEQ multiplex PCR. The table has about 64,000 clones, approximately 96% seen once. In germline, CDR1 is SEHNR, CDR2 FQNEAQ (reference sequence). This CDR3 spans 14 amino acids. V shed 4 bases, J shed 3 bases, and the junction held 1 base outside the gene matches. Specimen: CD8+ T cells from peripheral blood mononuclear cells, collected after pregnancy. The TCR originated in a female donor with multiple sclerosis, enrolled in a pregnancy study. The chain joins TRBV7-9 to TRBJ2-3; 10 bases agree with TRBD1. CDR3 in amino acids: CASSSGQGTDTQYF. The CDR3, as DNA: TGTGCCAGCAGCTCGGGACAGGGGACAGATACGCAGTATTTT.